These T cell receptor beta chains were read from a single sample in a study of regulatory T cells in long-lasting Graves disease. TCRdb recomputed calls from the multiplex PCR reads with MiXCR, one row per CDR3 protein. The sample comprises about 530,000 distinct CDR3 sequences, about 16% of which are singletons, and 25% rests with the top ten. The same data also went into a second study, on T cells in Graves' hyperthyroidism and ophthalmopathy.

The specimen comprised peripheral blood mononuclear cells (PBMCs), sampled at new diagnosis, from a patient treated with antithyroid drugs. The origin of the receptors is a woman aged 40-65 years with Graves disease. Each CDR3 is given with its conserved first and last residue. A D gene is named only where the DNA matches it firmly. A clone size is listed for some rows: how often the clone was seen (once, few, many), or a class if it is expanded.

-	14	-	TRBJ2-2	TRBV20-1	CSASPGSGTGELFF	TGCAGTGCTAGTCCGGGATCGGGGACCGGGGAGCTGTTTTTT
-	11	-	TRBJ1-2	TRBV6-4	CASSAGLGYTF	TGTGCCAGCAGTGCAGGGCTCGGCTACACCTTC
-	13	-	TRBJ1-1	TRBV27	CASREFPNTEAFF	TGTGCCAGCAGGGAGTTTCCGAACACTGAAGCTTTCTTT
-	16	many	TRBJ1-5	TRBV20-1	CSARVRNRDSNQPQHF	TGCAGTGCTAGAGTACGAAACAGGGATAGCAATCAGCCCCAGCATTTT
-	15	many	TRBJ2-3	TRBV20-1	CSARGRQASTDTQYF	TGCAGTGCTCGGGGCCGACAGGCTAGCACAGATACGCAGTATTTT
-	15	many	TRBJ1-4	TRBV6-1	CASSELRPTNEKLFF	TGTGCCAGCAGTGAATTGCGTCCAACTAATGAAAAACTGTTTTTT
-	13	few	TRBJ2-5	TRBV5-5	CASTLVGVETQYF	TGTGCCAGCACCCTCGTTGGGGTTGAGACCCAGTACTTC
-	18	-	TRBJ2-7	TRBV5-1	CASSARLGTDSPSYEQYF	TGCGCCAGCAGCGCGAGACTAGGGACAGACTCACCCTCCTACGAGCAGTACTTC
TRBD2	16	few	TRBJ2-3	TRBV7-3	CASSRRGGGSTDTQYF	TGTGCCAGCAGCCGGAGGGGCGGGGGGAGCACAGATACGCAGTATTTT
-	14	-	TRBJ1-6	TRBV6-1	CASRWGQANSPLHF	TGTGCCAGCAGATGGGGACAAGCTAATTCACCCCTCCACTTT
TRBD1	14	-	TRBJ2-5	TRBV5-1	CASSFWTGEETQYF	TGCGCCAGCAGCTTTTGGACAGGTGAAGAGACCCAGTACTTC
-	13	many	TRBJ2-5	TRBV11-2	CASSLGGYETQYF	TGTGCCAGCAGCTTAGGGGGATACGAGACCCAGTACTTC
TRBD1	15	-	TRBJ1-1	TRBV11-3	CASSRTGTVDTEAFF	TGTGCCAGCAGCCGTACCGGGACAGTGGACACTGAAGCTTTCTTT
-	12	many	TRBJ2-7	TRBV5-1	CASSPALGEQYF	TGCGCCAGCAGCCCGGCCTTGGGGGAGCAGTACTTC
-	18	few	TRBJ1-3	TRBV7-2	CASSLKGLRTTHGNTIYF	TGTGCCAGCAGCCTCAAAGGGCTTAGGACAACCCATGGAAACACCATATATTTT
-	15	many	TRBJ1-4	TRBV10-2	CASSPFGLPSGKLFF	TGCGCCAGCAGTCCCTTCGGCCTACCTAGCGGAAAACTGTTTTTT
-	12	many	TRBJ2-7	TRBV3-1	CASSQVWYEQYF	TGTGCCAGCAGCCAAGTCTGGTACGAGCAGTACTTC
-	13	many	TRBJ2-7	TRBV7-9	CASSLDGTREQYF	TGTGCCAGCAGCTTAGATGGGACGAGGGAGCAGTACTTC
TRBD1	16	many	TRBJ1-5	TRBV18	CASSPETGAPNQPQHF	TGTGCCAGCTCACCAGAGACAGGGGCTCCTAATCAGCCCCAGCATTTT
-	13	few	TRBJ2-7	TRBV18	CASSPIVESEQYF	TGTGCCAGCTCACCCATTGTGGAGAGCGAGCAGTACTTC
-	14	many	TRBJ1-6	TRBV9	CASSPWDGNSPLHF	TGTGCCAGCAGCCCCTGGGACGGTAATTCACCCCTCCACTTT
-	13	many	TRBJ2-7	TRBV2	CATSGTLAYEQYF	TGTGCCACATCCGGGACGCTTGCCTACGAGCAGTACTTC
-	16	many	TRBJ2-7	TRBV20-1	CSARDLGQGFPYEQYF	TGCAGTGCTAGAGATCTCGGGCAGGGGTTCCCCTACGAGCAGTACTTC
TRBD2	18	-	TRBJ2-5	TRBV5-1	CASSFVILSSGDQETQYF	TGCGCCAGCAGTTTTGTTATATTGTCTAGCGGGGACCAAGAGACCCAGTACTTC
-	14	few	TRBJ2-2	TRBV7-3	CASSSKSGPGELFF	TGTGCCAGCAGCTCAAAAAGCGGGCCCGGGGAGCTGTTTTTT
-	12	many	TRBJ1-1	TRBV27	CASSSPGPRAFF	TGTGCCAGCAGTTCCCCCGGACCGAGAGCTTTCTTT
-	17	many	TRBJ2-7	TRBV7-7	CASSLKAGLLVLHEQYF	TGTGCCAGCAGCTTAAAGGCAGGTCTTCTAGTTCTCCACGAGCAGTACTTC
-	14	few	TRBJ1-2	TRBV6-2/TRBV6-3	CASSYTGGGDGYTF	TGTGCCAGCAGTTATACCGGTGGGGGCGATGGCTACACCTTC